The clone carrying this T cell receptor (beta chain) came up a few times. Its specificity is not known. This sample also contains other DNA sequences that code for the same CDR3. Clones were read by immunoSEQ multiplex PCR, and TCRdb kept only the in-frame ones, dropping some. Counted here are 2,500,000 or so clones, 85% to 95% occurring once; the ten biggest clones make up more than 0.35%. The data derive from a study of shared clonotypes between healthy human individuals. Across the whole study: Samples came from a couple of female and a few male donors aged 18 to 49.

A split of CD4+ cells into CD45RA+ naive and CD45RA-negative memory subsets was performed. Study findings and constraints: Despite large depth, rarefaction showed incomplete sorted-subset sequencing.

The TCR was taken from a man aged 18 to 30 in good health. Some clones in this sample may be carry-over from other donors' samples. Sequencing was carried out using naive CD4+ T cells from PBMCs. As to subset: CD45RA+ positively selected.

This chain's CDR3 is CASSLTANYGYTF. DNA of the CDR3: TGTGCCAGCAGCCTGACAGCTAACTATGGCTACACCTTC. This chain joins TRBV7-2 and TRBJ1-2, with D maybe TRBD1 (5 bases). The V end lost 5 bases, the J end lost 0 bases, and 7 bases lay between the germline ends. This CDR3 has 13 amino acids. CDR1 is SGHTA and CDR2 is FQGNSA in the germline V gene.